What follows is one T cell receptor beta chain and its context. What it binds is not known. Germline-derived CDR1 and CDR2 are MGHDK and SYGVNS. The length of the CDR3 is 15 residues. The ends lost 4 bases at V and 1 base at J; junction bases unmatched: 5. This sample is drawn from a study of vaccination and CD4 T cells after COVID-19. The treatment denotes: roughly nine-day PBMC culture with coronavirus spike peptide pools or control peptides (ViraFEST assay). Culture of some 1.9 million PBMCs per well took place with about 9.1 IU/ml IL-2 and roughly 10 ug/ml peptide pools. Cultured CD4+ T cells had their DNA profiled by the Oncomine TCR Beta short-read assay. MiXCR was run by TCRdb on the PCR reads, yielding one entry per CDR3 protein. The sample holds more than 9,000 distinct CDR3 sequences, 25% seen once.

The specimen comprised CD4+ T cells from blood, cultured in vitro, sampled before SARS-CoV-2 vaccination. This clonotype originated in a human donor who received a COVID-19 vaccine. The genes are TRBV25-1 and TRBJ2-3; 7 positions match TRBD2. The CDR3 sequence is CASSAKRGGTDTQYF. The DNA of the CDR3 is TGTGCCAGCAGTGCGAAGCGGGGAGGCACAGATACGCAGTATTTT.